The rows below give T cell receptor beta chains drawn from one sample of a study of identical twins. A single record per CDR3 protein comes from TCRdb applying MiXCR to the 5' RACE reads. The sample has 600,000 to 700,000 distinct CDR3 sequences, less than 25% seen once; the top ten hold approximately 4.3%. This sample was shared with a second study, whose subject was T cells expressing NK-cell markers.

Sequencing was done on a sample of PBMCs. These receptors came from a woman under 30 in good health. Each CDR3 is given with its conserved first and last residue. D genes are given only for firm matches. Only some rows state a clone size, as once, few, many or a class for expanded clones.

TRBD2 TRBJ2-3 TRBV6-1 few CARTGLAGTDTQYF TGTGCCAGGACGGGACTAGCGGGGACAGATACGCAGTATTTT
TRBD2 TRBJ2-2 TRBV6-2/TRBV6-3 few CASSYSRASGRNTGELFF TGTGCCAGCAGTTATTCTCGAGCTAGCGGGAGAAACACCGGGGAGCTGTTTTTT
TRBD2 TRBJ2-1 TRBV3-1 many CASSQGYSGRAGEQFF TGTGCCAGCAGCCAAGGGTATAGCGGGAGGGCCGGTGAGCAGTTCTTC
- TRBJ2-3 TRBV6-2/TRBV6-3 few CASSYSRENPDTQYF TGTGCCAGCAGTTACTCCCGGGAGAATCCAGATACGCAGTATTTT
- TRBJ2-7 TRBV6-5 few CASGSILYEQYF TGTGCCAGTGGGTCCATTCTCTACGAGCAGTACTTC
- TRBJ1-1 TRBV20-1 many CSASNRETEAFF TGCAGTGCTAGTAACAGGGAAACTGAAGCTTTCTTT
- TRBJ2-1 TRBV21-1 many CASSKGEGTSNEQFF TGTGCCAGCAGCAAAGGGGAAGGGACTAGCAATGAGCAGTTCTTC
TRBD1 TRBJ2-7 TRBV5-1 few CASSLGTVGLLTYEQYF TGCGCCAGCAGCTTAGGGACAGTTGGACTCCTAACCTACGAGCAGTACTTC
- TRBJ2-1 TRBV5-1 many CASSLAGRSSYNEQFF TGTGCCAGCAGTTTAGCAGGTCGGAGCTCCTACAATGAGCAGTTCTTC
TRBD1 TRBJ1-1 TRBV12-3/TRBV12-4 - CASSTPQGARNTEAFF TGTGCCAGCAGTACGCCTCAGGGGGCTAGAAACACTGAAGCTTTCTTT
- TRBJ1-5 TRBV10-3 - CAISRPGGNQPQHF TGTGCCATCAGCCGGCCCGGGGGGAATCAGCCCCAGCATTTT
TRBD1 TRBJ2-2 TRBV7-2 - CASSGDSGELFF TGTGCCAGCAGCGGGGACAGTGGGGAGCTGTTTTTT
- TRBJ1-1 TRBV27 few CASSLSKAVRRAFF TGTGCCAGCAGTTTATCGAAGGCAGTTAGGAGAGCTTTCTTT